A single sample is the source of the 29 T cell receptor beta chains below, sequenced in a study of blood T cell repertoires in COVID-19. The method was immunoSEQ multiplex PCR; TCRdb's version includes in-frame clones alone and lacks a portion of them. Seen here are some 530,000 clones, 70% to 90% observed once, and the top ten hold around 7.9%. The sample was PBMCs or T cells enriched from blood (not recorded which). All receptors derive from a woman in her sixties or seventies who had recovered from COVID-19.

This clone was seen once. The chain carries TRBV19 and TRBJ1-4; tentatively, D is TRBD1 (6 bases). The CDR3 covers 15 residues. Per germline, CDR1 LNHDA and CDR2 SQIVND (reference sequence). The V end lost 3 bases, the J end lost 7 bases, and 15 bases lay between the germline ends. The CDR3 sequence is CASSIGGGWVEKLFF. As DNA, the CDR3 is TGTGCCAGTAGTATTGGCGGGGGCTGGGTTGAAAAACTGTTTTTT.

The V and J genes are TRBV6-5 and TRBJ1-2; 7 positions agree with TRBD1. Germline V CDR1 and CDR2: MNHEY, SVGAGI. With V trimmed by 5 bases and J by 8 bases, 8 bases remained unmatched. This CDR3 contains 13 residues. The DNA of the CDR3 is TGTGCCAGCAGTCCCGACAGGGCGGGCGGCTACACCTTC. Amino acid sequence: CASSPDRAGGYTF.

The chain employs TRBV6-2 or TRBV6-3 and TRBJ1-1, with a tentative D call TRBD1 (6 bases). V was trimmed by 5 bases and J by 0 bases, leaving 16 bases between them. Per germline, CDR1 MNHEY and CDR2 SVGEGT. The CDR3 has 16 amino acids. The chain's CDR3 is CASSVNQGWVNTEAFF. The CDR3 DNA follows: TGTGCCAGCAGTGTAAACCAGGGGTGGGTGAACACTGAAGCTTTCTTT.

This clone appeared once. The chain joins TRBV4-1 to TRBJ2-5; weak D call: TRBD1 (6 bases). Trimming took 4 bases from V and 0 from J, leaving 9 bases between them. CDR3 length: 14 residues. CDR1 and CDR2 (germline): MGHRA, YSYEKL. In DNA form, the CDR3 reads TGCGCCAGCAGCCCTCAGGGGTACCAAGAGACCCAGTACTTC. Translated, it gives CASSPQGYQETQYF.

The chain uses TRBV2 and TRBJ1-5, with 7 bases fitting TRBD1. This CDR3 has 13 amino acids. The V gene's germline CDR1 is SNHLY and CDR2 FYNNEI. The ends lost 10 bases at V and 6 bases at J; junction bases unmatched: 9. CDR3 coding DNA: TGTGCCATCGCGACAGGGCGGGTTCAGCCCCAGCATTTT. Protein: CAIATGRVQPQHF.

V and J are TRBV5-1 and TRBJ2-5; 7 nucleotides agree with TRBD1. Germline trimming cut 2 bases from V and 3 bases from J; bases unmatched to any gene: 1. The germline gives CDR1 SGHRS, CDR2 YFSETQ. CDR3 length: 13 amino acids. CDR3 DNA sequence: TGCGCCAGCAGCTTTGACAGGGAAGAGACCCAGTACTTC. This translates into CASSFDREETQYF.

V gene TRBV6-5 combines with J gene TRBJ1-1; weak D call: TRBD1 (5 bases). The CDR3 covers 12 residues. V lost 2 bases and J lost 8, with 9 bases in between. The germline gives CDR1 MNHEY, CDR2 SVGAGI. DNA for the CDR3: TGTGCCAGCAGTTACGGGGCGGACGAAGCTTTCTTT. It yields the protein CASSYGADEAFF.

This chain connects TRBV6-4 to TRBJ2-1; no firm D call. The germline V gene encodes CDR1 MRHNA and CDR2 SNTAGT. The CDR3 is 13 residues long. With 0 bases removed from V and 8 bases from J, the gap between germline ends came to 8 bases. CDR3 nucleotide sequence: TGTGCCAGCAGTGACTCCCGAGTGGATGAGCAGTTCTTC. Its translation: CASSDSRVDEQFF.

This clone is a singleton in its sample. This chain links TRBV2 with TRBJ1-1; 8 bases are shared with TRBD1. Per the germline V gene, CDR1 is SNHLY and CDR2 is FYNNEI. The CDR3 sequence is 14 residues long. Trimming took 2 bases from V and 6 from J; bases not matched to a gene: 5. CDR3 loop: CASSENRGGAEAFF. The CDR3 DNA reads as TGTGCCAGCAGTGAAAACAGGGGGGGAGCTGAAGCTTTCTTT.

The CDR3 coding sequence is TGTGCCAGCAGCTTAGGCGGGGGCTTATCCTACGAGCAGTACTTC. The encoded protein is CASSLGGGLSYEQYF. The chain carries TRBV7-2 and TRBJ2-7; D is perhaps TRBD2 (7 bases). Looked up from germline, CDR1 is SGHTA and CDR2 is FQGNSA. Trimming took off 1 base at V and 1 base at J, with 11 bases between the two ends. CDR3 length: 15 residues. The full variable domain, its missing parts supplied by reference TRBV7-2 and TRBJ2-7, is GAGVSQSPSNKVTEKGKDVELRCDPISGHTALYWYRQSLGQGLEFLIYFQGNSAPDKSGLPSDRFSAERTGGSVSTLTIQRTQQEDSAVYLCASSLGGGLSYEQYFGPGTRLTVT.

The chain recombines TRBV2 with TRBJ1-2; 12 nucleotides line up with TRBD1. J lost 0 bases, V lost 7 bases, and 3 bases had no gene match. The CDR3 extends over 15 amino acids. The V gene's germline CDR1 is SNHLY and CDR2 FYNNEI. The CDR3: CASKGQGAANYGYTF. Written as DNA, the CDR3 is TGTGCCAGCAAGGGACAGGGGGCGGCTAACTATGGCTACACCTTC.

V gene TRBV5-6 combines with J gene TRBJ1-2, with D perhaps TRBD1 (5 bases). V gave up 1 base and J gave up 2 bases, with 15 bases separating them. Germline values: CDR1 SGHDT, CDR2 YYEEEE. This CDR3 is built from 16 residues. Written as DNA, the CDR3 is TGTGCCAGCAGCTTGTCCGCGGGGCGGGTCAACTATGGCTACACCTTC. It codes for CASSLSAGRVNYGYTF.

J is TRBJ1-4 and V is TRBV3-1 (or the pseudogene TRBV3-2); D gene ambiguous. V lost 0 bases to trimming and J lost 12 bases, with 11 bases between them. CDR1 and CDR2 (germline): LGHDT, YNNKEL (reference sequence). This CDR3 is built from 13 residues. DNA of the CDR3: TGTGCCAGCAGCCAAGATTGGGCCCGCGAACTGTTTTTT. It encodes CASSQDWARELFF.

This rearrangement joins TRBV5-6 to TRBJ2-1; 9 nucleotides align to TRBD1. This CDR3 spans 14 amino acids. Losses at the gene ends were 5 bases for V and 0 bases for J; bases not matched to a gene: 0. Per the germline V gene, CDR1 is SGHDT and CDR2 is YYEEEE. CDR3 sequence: CASRDRGSYNEQFF. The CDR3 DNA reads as TGTGCCAGCAGGGACAGGGGCTCCTACAATGAGCAGTTCTTC.

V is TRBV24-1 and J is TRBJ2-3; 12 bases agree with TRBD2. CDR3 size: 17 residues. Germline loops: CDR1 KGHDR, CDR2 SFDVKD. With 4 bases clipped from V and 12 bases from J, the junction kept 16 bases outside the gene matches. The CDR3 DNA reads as TGTGCCACCAGTGAGAAGCTCCTGGGACTAGCGGGTGCCTTCCAGTATTTT. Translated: CATSEKLLGLAGAFQYF.

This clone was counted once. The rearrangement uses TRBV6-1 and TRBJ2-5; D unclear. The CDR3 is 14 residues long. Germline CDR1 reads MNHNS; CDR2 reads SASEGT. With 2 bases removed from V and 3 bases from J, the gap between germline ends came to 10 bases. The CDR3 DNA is TGTGCCAGCAGTGAACCAGGCCGTGAAGAGACCCAGTACTTC. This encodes CASSEPGREETQYF.

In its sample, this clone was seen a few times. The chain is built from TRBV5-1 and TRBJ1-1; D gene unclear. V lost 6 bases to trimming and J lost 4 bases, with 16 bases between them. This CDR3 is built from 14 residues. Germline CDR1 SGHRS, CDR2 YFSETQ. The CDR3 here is CASKPPEERTEAFF. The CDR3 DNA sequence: TGCGCCAGCAAACCACCAGAGGAACGCACTGAAGCTTTCTTT.

The CDR3 sequence: CASSGRTGASGNTIYF. CDR3 bases: TGTGCCAGCAGCGGGAGGACAGGGGCATCTGGAAACACCATATATTTT. V and J are TRBV9 and TRBJ1-3; the match to TRBD1 covers 9 bases. V trimming: 3 bases; J trimming: 1 base; junction bases outside the gene matches: 5. The V gene's germline CDR1 is SGDLS and CDR2 YYNGEE. CDR3 length equals 16 residues.

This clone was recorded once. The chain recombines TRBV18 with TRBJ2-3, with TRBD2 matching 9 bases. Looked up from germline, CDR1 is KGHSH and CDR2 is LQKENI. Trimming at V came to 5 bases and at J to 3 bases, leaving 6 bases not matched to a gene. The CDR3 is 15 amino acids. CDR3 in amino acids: CASSSLAGVTDTQYF. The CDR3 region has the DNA TGTGCCAGCTCATCGTTAGCGGGGGTTACAGATACGCAGTATTTT.

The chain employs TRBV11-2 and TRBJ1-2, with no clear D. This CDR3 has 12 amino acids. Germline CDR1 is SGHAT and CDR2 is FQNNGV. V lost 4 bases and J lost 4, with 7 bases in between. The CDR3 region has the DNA TGTGCCAGCAGCTCTACAGTCTATGGCTACACCTTC. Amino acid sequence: CASSSTVYGYTF.

The CDR3 loop is CSVDPLFMLGYTF. In nucleotides, the CDR3 is TGCAGCGTTGACCCCTTATTCATGCTAGGCTACACCTTC. V is TRBV29-1 and J is TRBJ1-2, with D uncertain. The CDR3 is 13 amino acids. Per germline, CDR1 SQVTM and CDR2 ANQGSEA. Trimming took 3 bases from V and 8 from J, leaving 16 bases between them.

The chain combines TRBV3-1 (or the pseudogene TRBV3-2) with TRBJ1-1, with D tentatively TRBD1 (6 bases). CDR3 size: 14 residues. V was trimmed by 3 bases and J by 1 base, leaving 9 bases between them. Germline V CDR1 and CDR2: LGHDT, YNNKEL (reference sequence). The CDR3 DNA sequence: TGTGCCAGCAGCCATAGGGACAAGAACACTGAAGCTTTCTTT. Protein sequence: CASSHRDKNTEAFF.

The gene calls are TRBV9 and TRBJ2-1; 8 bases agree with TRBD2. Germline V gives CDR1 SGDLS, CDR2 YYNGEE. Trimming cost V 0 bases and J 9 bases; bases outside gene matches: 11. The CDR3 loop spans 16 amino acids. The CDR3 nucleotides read TGTGCCAGCAGCGTAGTTTCCGGGGGGGCCCCCCTTGAGCAGTTCTTC. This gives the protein CASSVVSGGAPLEQFF.

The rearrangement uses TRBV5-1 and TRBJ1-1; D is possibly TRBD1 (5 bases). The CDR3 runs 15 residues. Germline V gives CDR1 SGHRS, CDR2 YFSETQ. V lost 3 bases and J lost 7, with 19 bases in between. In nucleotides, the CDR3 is TGCGCCAGCAGCTCGCAAGGCCATTCAACAGGTGAAGCTTTCTTT. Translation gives CASSSQGHSTGEAFF.

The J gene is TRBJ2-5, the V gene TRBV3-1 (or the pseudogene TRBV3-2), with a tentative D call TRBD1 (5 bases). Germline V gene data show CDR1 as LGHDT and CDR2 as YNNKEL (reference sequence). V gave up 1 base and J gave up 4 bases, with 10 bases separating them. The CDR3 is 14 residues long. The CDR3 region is CASSQGAGSETQYF. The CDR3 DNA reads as TGTGCCAGCAGCCAAGGGGCAGGGTCAGAGACCCAGTACTTC.

The CDR3 region is CASSVEAGNQPQHF. Written as DNA, the CDR3 is TGTGCCAGCAGCGTAGAGGCAGGGAATCAGCCCCAGCATTTT. The V and J genes are TRBV9 and TRBJ1-5; possible D gene TRBD1, 5 bases. Germline V CDR1 and CDR2: SGDLS, YYNGEE. The ends were cut back, 0 bases at V and 4 bases at J, with 8 bases in the middle. CDR3 length equals 14 residues.

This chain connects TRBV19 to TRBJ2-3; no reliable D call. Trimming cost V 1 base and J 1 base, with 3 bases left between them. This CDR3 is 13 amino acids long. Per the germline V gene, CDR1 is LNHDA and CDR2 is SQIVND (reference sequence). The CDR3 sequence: CASSIAGTDTQYF. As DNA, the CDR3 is TGTGCCAGTAGTATAGCGGGCACAGATACGCAGTATTTT.

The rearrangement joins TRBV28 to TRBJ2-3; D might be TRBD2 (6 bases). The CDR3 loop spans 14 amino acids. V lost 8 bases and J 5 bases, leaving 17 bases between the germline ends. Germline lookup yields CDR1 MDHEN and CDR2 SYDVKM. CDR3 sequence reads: CASRSERRGDTQYF. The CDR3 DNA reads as TGTGCCAGCCGATCCGAAAGGCGGGGAGATACGCAGTATTTT.

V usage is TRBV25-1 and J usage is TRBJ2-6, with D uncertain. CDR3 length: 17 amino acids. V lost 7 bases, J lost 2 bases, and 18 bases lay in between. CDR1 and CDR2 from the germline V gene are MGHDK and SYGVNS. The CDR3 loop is CASIDTRAPAGANVLTF. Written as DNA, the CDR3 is TGTGCCAGCATAGATACCCGTGCTCCGGCTGGGGCCAACGTCCTGACTTTC.